The T cell receptor beta chain under discussion was sequenced for a study of blood T cells in healthy people across ages. General study findings and limits: More naive CD4+ cells and higher diversity marked long-lived donors relative to aged donors. Unsorted PBMC input precluded a conclusive naive versus antigen-experienced comparison. Age advanced and TCR beta diversity per million T cells fell, roughly linearly.

Per-sample PBMC isolation yielded at least 6.5 million cells. Germline CDR1 SGHRS, CDR2 YFSETQ. The CDR3 length is 15 residues. Losses at the gene ends were 3 bases for V and 1 base for J; bases not matched to a gene: 5. As concerns this clonotype: Its cognate antigen is unknown.

Sample-barcoded 5' priming and a J-beta primer mix drove a second PCR of about 6 to 11 cycles. One entry per CDR3 protein results from TCRdb running MiXCR on the 5' RACE reads. The sample has about 830,000 distinct CDR3 sequences, less than 80% seen once. This receptor was identified in a man aged 25-40 years in good health. The rearrangement joins TRBV5-1 to TRBJ1-2; 8 nucleotides line up with TRBD1. The sample comprised blood. CDR3 bases: TGCGCCAGCAGCTACGGACAGGGTCGTAACTATGGCTACACCTTC. Its translation: CASSYGQGRNYGYTF.